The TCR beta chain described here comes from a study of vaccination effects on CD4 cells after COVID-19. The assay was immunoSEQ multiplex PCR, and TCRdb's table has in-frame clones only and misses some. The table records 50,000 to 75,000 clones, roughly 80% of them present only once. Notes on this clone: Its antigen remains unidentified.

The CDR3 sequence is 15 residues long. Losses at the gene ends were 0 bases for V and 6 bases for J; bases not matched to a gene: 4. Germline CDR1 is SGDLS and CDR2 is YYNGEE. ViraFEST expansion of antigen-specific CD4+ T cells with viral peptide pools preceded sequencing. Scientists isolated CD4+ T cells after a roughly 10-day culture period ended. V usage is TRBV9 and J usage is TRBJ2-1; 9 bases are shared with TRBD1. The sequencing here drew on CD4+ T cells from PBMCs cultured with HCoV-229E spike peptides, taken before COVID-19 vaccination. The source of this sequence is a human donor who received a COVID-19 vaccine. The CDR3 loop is CASSVVVTGGNEQFF. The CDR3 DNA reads TGTGCCAGCAGCGTAGTCGTGACAGGGGGCAATGAGCAGTTCTTC.